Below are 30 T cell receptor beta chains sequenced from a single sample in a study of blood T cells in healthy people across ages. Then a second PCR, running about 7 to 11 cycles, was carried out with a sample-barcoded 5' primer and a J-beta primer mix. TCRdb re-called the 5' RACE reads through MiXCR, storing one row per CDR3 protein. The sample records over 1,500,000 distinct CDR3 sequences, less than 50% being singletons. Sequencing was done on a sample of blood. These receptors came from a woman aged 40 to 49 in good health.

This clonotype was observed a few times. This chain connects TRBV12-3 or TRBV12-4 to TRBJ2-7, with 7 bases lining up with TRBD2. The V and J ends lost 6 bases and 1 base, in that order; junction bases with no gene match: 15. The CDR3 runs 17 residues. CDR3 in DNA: TGTGCCAGCAGCCCCTTTCAGGGCGGGGGTCGATCCTACGAGCAGTACTTC. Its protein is CASSPFQGGGRSYEQYF.

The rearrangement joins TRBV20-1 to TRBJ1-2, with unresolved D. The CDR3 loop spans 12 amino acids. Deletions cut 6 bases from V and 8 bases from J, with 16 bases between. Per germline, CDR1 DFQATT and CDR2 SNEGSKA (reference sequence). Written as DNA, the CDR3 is TGCAGTGCAGCCCCGGAGGATCCAGGCTACACCTTC. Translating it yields CSAAPEDPGYTF.

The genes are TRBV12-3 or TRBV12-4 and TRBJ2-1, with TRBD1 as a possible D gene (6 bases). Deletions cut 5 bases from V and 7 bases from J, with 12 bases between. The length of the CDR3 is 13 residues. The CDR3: CASSVSTGNEQFF. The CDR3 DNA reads TGTGCCAGCAGTGTCTCTACAGGGAATGAGCAGTTCTTC.

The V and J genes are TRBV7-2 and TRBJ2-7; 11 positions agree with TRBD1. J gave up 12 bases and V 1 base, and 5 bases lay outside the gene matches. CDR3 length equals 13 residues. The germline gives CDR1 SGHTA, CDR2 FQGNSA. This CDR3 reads CASSLGGQGGAYF. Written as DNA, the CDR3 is TGTGCCAGCAGCTTAGGGGGACAGGGGGGAGCGTACTTC.

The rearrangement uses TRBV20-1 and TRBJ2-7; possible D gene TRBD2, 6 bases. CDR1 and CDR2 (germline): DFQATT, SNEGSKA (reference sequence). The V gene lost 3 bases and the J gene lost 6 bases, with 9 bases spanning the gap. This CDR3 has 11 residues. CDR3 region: CSASGGSEQYF. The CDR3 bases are TGCAGTGCTAGCGGGGGAAGCGAGCAGTACTTC.

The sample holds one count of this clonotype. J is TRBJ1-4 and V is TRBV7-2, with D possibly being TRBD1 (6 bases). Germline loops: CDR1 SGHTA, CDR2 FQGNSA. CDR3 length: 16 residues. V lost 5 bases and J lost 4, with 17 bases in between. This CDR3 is CASSPSGGAYNEKLFF. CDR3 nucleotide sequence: TGTGCCAGCAGCCCGTCGGGGGGGGCTTATAATGAAAAACTGTTTTTT.

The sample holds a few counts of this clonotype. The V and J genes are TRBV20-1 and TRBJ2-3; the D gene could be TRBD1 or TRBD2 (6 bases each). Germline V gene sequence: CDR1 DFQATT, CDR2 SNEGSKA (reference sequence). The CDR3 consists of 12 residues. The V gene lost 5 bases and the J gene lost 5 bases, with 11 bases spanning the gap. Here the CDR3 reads CSAGGQGDTQYF. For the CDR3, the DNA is TGCAGTGCTGGGGGGCAGGGAGATACGCAGTATTTT.

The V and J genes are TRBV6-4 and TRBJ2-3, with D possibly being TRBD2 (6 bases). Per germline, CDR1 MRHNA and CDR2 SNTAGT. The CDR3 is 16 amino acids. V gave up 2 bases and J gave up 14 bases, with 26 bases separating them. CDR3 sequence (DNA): TGTGCCAGCAGTGACCCAGAATGGTTCGTTGCGGGAATAAGGTATTTT. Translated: CASSDPEWFVAGIRYF.

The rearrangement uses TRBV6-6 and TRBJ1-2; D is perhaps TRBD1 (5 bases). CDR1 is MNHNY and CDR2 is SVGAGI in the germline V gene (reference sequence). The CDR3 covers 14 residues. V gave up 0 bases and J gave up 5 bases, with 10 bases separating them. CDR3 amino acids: CASSYSPGGYGYTF. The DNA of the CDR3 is TGTGCCAGCAGTTACTCCCCGGGGGGATATGGCTACACCTTC.

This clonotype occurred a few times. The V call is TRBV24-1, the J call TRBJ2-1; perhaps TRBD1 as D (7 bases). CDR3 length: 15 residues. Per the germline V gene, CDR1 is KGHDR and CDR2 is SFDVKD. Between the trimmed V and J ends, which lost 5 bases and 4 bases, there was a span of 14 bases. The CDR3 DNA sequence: TGTGCCACCAGTGTTCGCGGGACAGCTTACAATGAGCAGTTCTTC. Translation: CATSVRGTAYNEQFF.

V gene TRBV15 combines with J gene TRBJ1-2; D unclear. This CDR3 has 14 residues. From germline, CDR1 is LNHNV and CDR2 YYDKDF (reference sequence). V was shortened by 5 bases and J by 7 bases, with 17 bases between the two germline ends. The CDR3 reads CATSLRGNGSGYTF. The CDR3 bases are TGTGCCACCAGCCTACGAGGGAATGGTAGTGGCTACACCTTC. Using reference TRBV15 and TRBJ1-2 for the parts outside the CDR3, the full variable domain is DAMVIQNPRYQVTQFGKPVTLSCSQTLNHNVMYWYQQKSSQAPKLLFHYYDKDFNNEADTPDNFQSRRPNTSFCFLDIRSPGLGDTAMYLCATSLRGNGSGYTFGSGTRLTVV.

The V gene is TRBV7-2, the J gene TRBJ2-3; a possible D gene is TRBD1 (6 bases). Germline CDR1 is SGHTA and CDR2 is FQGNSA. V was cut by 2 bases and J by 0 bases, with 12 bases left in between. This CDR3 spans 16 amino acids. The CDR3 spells CASSLLGTFSTDTQYF. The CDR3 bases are TGTGCCAGCAGCTTACTCGGGACATTCAGCACAGATACGCAGTATTTT.

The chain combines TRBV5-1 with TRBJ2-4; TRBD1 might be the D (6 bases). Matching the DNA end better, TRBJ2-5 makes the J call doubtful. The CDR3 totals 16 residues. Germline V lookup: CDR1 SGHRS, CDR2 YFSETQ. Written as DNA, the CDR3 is TGCGCCAGCAGCTTGACCTGGACAGACGGTAAAGGGACCCAGTACTTC. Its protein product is CASSLTWTDGKGTQYF.

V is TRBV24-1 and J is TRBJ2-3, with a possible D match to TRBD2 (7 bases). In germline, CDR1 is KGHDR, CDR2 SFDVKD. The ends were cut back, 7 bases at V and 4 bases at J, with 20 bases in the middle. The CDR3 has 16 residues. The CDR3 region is CATRPTGGGGADTQYF. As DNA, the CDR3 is TGTGCCACCAGGCCTACTGGGGGGGGCGGCGCAGATACGCAGTATTTT.

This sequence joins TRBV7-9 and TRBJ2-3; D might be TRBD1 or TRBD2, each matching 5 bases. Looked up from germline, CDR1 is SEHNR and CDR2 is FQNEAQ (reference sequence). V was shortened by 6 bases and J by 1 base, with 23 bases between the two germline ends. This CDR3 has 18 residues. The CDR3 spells CASRPTRGAPGGTDTQYF. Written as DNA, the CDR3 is TGTGCCAGCAGACCCACAAGAGGGGCTCCTGGGGGCACAGATACGCAGTATTTT.

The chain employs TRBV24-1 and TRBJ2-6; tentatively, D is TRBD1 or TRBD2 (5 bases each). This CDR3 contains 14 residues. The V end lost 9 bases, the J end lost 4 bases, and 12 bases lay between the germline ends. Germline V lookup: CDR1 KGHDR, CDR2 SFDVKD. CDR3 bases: TGTGCCACCGCACCAGGGAGAGGGGCCAACGTCCTGACTTTC. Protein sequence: CATAPGRGANVLTF.

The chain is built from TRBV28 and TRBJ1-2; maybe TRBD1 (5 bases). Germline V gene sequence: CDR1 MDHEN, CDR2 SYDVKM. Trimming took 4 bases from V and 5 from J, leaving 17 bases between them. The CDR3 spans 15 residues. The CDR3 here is CASSSTQGIVYGYTF. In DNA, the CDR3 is TGTGCCAGCAGTTCTACCCAGGGCATTGTGTATGGCTACACCTTC.

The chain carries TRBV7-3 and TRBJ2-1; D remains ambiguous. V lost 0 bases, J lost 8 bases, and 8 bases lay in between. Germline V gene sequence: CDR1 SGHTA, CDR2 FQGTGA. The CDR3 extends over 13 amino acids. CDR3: CASSLTTFDEQFF. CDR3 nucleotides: TGTGCCAGCAGCTTAACGACCTTTGATGAGCAGTTCTTC.

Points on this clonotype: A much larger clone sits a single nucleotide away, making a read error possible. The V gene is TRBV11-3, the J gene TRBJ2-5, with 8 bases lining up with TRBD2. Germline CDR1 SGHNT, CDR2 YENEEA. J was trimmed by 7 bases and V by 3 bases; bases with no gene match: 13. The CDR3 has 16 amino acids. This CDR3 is CASSLGAAGEGVTQYF. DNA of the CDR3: TGTGCCAGCAGCTTGGGGGCAGCGGGGGAAGGAGTGACCCAGTACTTC.

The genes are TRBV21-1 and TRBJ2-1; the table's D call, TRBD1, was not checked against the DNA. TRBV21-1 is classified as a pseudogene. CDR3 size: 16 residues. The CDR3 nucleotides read TGTGCCAGCAGCAAGTTTTCAAGGACAGACTACAATGAGCAGTTCTTC. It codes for CASSKFSRTDYNEQFF.

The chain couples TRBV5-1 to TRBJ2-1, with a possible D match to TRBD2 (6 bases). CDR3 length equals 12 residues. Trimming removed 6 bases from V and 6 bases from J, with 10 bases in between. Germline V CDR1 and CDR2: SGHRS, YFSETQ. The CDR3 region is CASTEEGNEQFF. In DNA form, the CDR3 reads TGCGCCAGCACAGAGGAGGGCAATGAGCAGTTCTTC.

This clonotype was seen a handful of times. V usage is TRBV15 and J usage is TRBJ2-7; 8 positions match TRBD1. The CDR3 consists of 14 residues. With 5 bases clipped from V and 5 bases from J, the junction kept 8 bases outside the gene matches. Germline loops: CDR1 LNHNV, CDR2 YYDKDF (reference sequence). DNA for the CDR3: TGTGCCACCAGCGGGAGGACAGGGATAAACGAGCAGTACTTC. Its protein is CATSGRTGINEQYF.

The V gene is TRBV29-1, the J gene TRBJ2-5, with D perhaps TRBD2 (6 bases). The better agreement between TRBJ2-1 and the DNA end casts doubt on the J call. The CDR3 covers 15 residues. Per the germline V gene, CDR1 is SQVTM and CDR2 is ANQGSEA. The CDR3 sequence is CSVERRAVQQETQFF. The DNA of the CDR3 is TGCAGCGTTGAGAGGAGGGCAGTCCAGCAAGAGACCCAGTTCTTC.

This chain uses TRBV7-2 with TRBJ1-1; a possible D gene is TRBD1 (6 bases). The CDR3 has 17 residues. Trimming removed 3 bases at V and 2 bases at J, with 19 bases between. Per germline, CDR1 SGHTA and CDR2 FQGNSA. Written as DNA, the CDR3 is TGTGCCAGCAGCTTGAATTTTGACAGGCGCCTTAACACTGAAGCTTTCTTT. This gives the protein CASSLNFDRRLNTEAFF.

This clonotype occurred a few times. The CDR3 region has the DNA TGCAGCGCGATCAGGGGGCGAGTTGTACAAGAGACCCAGTACTTC. This sequence encodes CSAIRGRVVQETQYF. The chain links TRBV29-1 to TRBJ2-5; 8 nucleotides agree with TRBD1. CDR3 size: 15 residues. J gave up 2 bases and V 7 bases, and 12 bases lay outside the gene matches. Germline CDR1 and CDR2: SQVTM and ANQGSEA.

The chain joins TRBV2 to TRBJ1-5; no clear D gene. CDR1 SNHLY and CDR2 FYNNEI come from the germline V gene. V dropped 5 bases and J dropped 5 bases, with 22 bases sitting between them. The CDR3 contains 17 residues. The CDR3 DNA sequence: TGTGCCAGCAGTATCAAGAGATACACGGAAAGGGATCAGCCCCAGCATTTT. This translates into CASSIKRYTERDQPQHF.

In DNA, the CDR3 is TGTGCCAGCAAGGCTAGCGGGCCAGGCTGGGAGCAGTTCTTC. As protein: CASKASGPGWEQFF. This rearrangement joins TRBV12-3 or TRBV12-4 to TRBJ2-1; TRBD2 agrees at 8 bases. The CDR3 length is 14 residues. V lost 7 bases to trimming and J lost 10 bases; unmatched junction nucleotides: 12.

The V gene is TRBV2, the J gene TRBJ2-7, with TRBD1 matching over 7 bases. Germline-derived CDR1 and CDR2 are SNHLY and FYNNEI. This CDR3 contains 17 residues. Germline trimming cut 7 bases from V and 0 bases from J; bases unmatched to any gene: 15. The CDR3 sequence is CASIGRRNRDSSYEQYF. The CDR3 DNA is TGTGCCAGCATTGGTCGCCGAAACCGGGACAGCTCCTACGAGCAGTACTTC.

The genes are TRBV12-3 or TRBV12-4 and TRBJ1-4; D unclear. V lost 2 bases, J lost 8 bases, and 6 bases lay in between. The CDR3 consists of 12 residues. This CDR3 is CASSLTFEKLFF. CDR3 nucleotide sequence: TGTGCCAGCAGTTTAACGTTCGAAAAACTGTTTTTT.

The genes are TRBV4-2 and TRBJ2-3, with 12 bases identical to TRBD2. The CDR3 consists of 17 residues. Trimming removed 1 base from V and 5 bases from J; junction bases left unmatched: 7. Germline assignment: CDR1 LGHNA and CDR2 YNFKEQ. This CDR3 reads CASSQVSSGGAEDTQYF. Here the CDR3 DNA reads TGTGCCAGCAGCCAAGTTTCTAGCGGGGGGGCTGAAGATACGCAGTATTTT.